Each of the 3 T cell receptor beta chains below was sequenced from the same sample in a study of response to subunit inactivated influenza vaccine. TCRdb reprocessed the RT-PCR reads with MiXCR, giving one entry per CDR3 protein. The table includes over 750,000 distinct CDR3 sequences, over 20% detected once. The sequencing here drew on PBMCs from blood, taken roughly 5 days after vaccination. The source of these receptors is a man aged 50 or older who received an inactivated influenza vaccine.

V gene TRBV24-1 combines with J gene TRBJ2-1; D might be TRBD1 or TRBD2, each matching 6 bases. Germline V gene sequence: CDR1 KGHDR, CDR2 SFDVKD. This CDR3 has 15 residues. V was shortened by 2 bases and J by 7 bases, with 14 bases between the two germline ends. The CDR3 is CATSDSGATGNEQFF. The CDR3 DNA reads TGTGCCACCAGTGATTCGGGGGCTACGGGGAATGAGCAGTTCTTC.

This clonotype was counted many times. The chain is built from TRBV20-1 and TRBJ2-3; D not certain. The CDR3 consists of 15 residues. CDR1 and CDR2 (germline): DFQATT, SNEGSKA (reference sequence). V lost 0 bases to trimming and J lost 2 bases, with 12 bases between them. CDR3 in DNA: TGCAGTGCTAGAGATATGTTACTATACACAGATACGCAGTATTTT. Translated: CSARDMLLYTDTQYF.

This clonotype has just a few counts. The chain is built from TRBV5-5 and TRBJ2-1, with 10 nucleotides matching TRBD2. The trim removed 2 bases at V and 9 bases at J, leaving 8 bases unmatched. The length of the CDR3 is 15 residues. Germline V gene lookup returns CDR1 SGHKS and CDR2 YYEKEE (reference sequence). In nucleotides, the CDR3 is TGTGCCAGCAGCTTAAAGCGGGAGGGCCGTAGTGAGCAGTTCTTC. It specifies CASSLKREGRSEQFF.